This T cell receptor (beta chain) was documented in a study of blood T cell repertoires in COVID-19. Whole-study context: Sources were T cells, B-cell-depleted T cells, or PBMCs; the material itself was cDNA or gDNA.

The table came from immunoSEQ multiplex PCR; TCRdb's copy has only in-frame clones and leaves some out. This table has 450,000 or so clones, about 90% appearing once. Followed longitudinally, the Seattle patients had been enrolled during active infection. The length of the CDR3 is 16 residues. The germline gives CDR1 MNHNS, CDR2 SASEGT. V lost 2 bases, J lost 4 bases, and 18 bases lay in between. Sequences were obtained from peripheral blood. The sequence was obtained from a young man with COVID-19, enrolled during active disease. The chain couples TRBV6-1 to TRBJ2-7, with a tentative D call TRBD2 (6 bases). This CDR3 reads CASSEKGLHFQYEQYF. In DNA form, the CDR3 reads TGTGCCAGCAGTGAAAAGGGACTCCATTTCCAATACGAGCAGTACTTC.